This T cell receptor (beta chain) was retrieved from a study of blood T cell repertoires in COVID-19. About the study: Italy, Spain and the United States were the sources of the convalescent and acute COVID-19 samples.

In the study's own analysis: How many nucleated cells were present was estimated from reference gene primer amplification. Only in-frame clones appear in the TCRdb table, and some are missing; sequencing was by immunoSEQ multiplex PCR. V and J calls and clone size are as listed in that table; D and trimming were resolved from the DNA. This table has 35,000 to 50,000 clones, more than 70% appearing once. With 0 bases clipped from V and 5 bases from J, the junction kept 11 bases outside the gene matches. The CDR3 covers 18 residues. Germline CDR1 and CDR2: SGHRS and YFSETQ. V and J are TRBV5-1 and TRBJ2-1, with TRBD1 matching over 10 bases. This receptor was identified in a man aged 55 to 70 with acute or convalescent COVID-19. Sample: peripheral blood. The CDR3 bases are TGCGCCAGCAGCTTGGCCCCTCCGGGACAGGGGAAAGACAATGAGCAGTTCTTC. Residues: CASSLAPPGQGKDNEQFF.